The rows below give T cell receptor beta chains drawn from one sample of a study of regulatory T cells in long-lasting Graves disease. TCRdb recomputed calls from the multiplex PCR reads with MiXCR, one row per CDR3 protein. Of 550,000 to 700,000 distinct CDR3 sequences listed, 15% to 20% are singletons. This sample was shared with a second study, whose subject was T cells in Graves' hyperthyroidism and ophthalmopathy.

The specimen was peripheral blood mononuclear cells (PBMCs), collected at new diagnosis, from a patient treated with antithyroid drugs. The receptors here all came from a man between 18 and 35 years old with Graves disease. CDR3s include the opening cysteine and the closing phenylalanine or tryptophan. The D gene is left open where the match is weak. Clone size is given for some rows only: seen once, a few or many times, or a class if the clone is expanded.

TRBV10-3	TRBJ2-5	few	TRBD1	CATSTGEQTQYF	TGTGCCACATCAACAGGGGAACAGACCCAGTACTTC
TRBV29-1	TRBJ2-3	-	TRBD2	CSVVGGTSGTDTQYF	TGCAGCGTTGTCGGGGGGACTAGCGGCACAGATACGCAGTATTTT
TRBV30	TRBJ2-1	many	TRBD2	CAWSPSGRGSYNEQFF	TGTGCCTGGAGTCCTAGCGGGAGAGGGTCCTACAATGAGCAGTTCTTC
TRBV29-1	TRBJ2-3	many	TRBD2	CSVVGTSGPSGDTQYF	TGCAGCGTTGTTGGGACTAGCGGGCCCTCCGGAGATACGCAGTATTTT
TRBV5-1	TRBJ2-1	few	-	CASSLTSTLSYNEQFF	TGCGCCAGCAGCTTGACCTCGACCCTCTCCTACAATGAGCAGTTCTTC
TRBV20-1	TRBJ2-1	many	TRBD2	CSALWASGMSYNEQFF	TGCAGTGCCCTGTGGGCTAGCGGGATGTCCTACAATGAGCAGTTCTTC
TRBV28	TRBJ2-1	many	TRBD2	CASSAFWTSGRGNEQFF	TGTGCCAGCAGTGCCTTCTGGACTAGCGGGAGGGGTAATGAGCAGTTCTTC
TRBV5-1	TRBJ2-3	once	TRBD1	CASSSPDRTASSTDTQYF	TGCGCCAGCAGCTCCCCGGACAGGACTGCCTCTAGCACAGATACGCAGTATTTT
TRBV6-1	TRBJ2-5	-	TRBD1	CASRATGEETQYF	TGTGCCAGCAGAGCGACAGGGGAAGAGACCCAGTACTTC
TRBV18	TRBJ1-1	-	-	CASSRGRQTGSEAFF	TGTGCCAGCTCACGGGGGCGTCAGACAGGTTCTGAAGCTTTCTTT
TRBV20-1	TRBJ1-1	many	-	CSAPGDGAFF	TGCAGTGCTCCCGGGGATGGAGCTTTCTTT
TRBV2	TRBJ1-2	many	-	CASSDSVGIYGYTF	TGTGCCAGCAGTGACTCAGTGGGGATATATGGCTACACCTTC
TRBV30	TRBJ1-6	many	-	CAWSVQVDSPLHF	TGTGCCTGGAGTGTACAAGTAGACTCACCCCTCCACTTT
TRBV10-3	TRBJ1-1	few	-	CAIRQGASEAFF	TGTGCCATCAGGCAGGGAGCCTCTGAAGCTTTCTTT
TRBV7-9	TRBJ2-3	many	-	CASSLRDERDTQYF	TGTGCCAGCAGCTTACGGGACGAGCGAGATACGCAGTATTTT
TRBV5-1	TRBJ2-7	few	-	CASSEGPPQTYEQYF	TGCGCCAGCAGCGAGGGGCCTCCCCAAACTTACGAGCAGTACTTC
TRBV28	TRBJ1-2	many	TRBD1	CASSLRTGYGYTF	TGTGCCAGCAGTTTACGGACAGGGTATGGCTACACCTTC
TRBV28	TRBJ2-7	few	TRBD2	CASSSRAGGLYEQYF	TGTGCCAGCAGTTCAAGAGCGGGAGGTCTCTACGAGCAGTACTTC
TRBV7-9	TRBJ2-1	-	TRBD2	CASSLDIWEREGRNEQFF	TGTGCCAGCAGCTTAGACATATGGGAGCGGGAGGGCCGGAATGAGCAGTTCTTC
TRBV5-1	TRBJ2-5	many	TRBD2	CASSWRLAGEETQYF	TGCGCCAGCAGCTGGCGGCTAGCGGGAGAAGAGACCCAGTACTTC
TRBV11-2	TRBJ2-1	few	-	CASSSLANEQFF	TGTGCCAGCAGCTCGCTAGCAAATGAGCAGTTCTTC
TRBV6-1	TRBJ1-2	few	TRBD1	CASTGTGSNYGYTF	TGTGCCAGCACGGGGACAGGGTCTAACTATGGCTACACCTTC
TRBV29-1	TRBJ2-7	-	TRBD1	CSVETPGQGAGEQYF	TGCAGCGTTGAGACTCCGGGACAGGGGGCGGGGGAGCAGTACTTC
TRBV28	TRBJ1-2	many	TRBD1	CASSFQQGGNGYTF	TGTGCCAGCAGCTTCCAACAGGGGGGGAATGGCTACACCTTC
TRBV5-1	TRBJ2-1	many	-	CASSLPSCLETYNEQFF	TGCGCCAGCAGCTTACCCAGCTGCCTGGAGACTTACAATGAGCAGTTCTTC
TRBV18	TRBJ2-7	many	-	CASSPPRNPYEQYF	TGTGCCAGCTCACCACCGAGGAACCCCTACGAGCAGTACTTC
TRBV19	TRBJ1-5	-	TRBD1	CASRTGLNSNQPQHF	TGTGCCTCCCGGACAGGACTTAATAGCAATCAGCCCCAGCATTTT
TRBV15	TRBJ1-1	few	-	CATSSGTTGLPEAFF	TGTGCCACCAGCAGTGGGACCACAGGGTTACCTGAAGCTTTCTTT
TRBV6-2/TRBV6-3	TRBJ1-1	many	-	CASSPGVTEAFF	TGTGCCAGCAGTCCAGGGGTCACTGAAGCTTTCTTT
TRBV19	TRBJ2-1	-	TRBD2	CASRGLAGGPLFHEQFF	TGTGCCAGTAGGGGACTAGCGGGAGGGCCTCTTTTCCATGAGCAGTTCTTC
TRBV12-3/TRBV12-4	TRBJ2-1	few	-	CASSLLGHGEQFF	TGTGCCAGCAGTTTATTGGGCCACGGTGAGCAGTTCTTC
TRBV7-9	TRBJ2-7	many	-	CASSPPTGFHEQYF	TGTGCCAGCAGCCCACCCACAGGGTTCCACGAGCAGTACTTC
TRBV11-2	TRBJ2-7	many	-	CASSKLGSHEQYF	TGTGCCAGCAGCAAACTAGGGAGCCACGAGCAGTACTTC
TRBV27	TRBJ2-3	many	TRBD2	CASSLYGPSGVTDTQYF	TGTGCCAGCAGTTTATATGGTCCTAGCGGGGTCACAGATACGCAGTATTTT
TRBV7-8	TRBJ2-7	few	-	CASSTKSSGYYEQYF	TGTGCCAGCAGCACTAAGTCGAGCGGGTACTACGAGCAGTACTTC
TRBV20-1	TRBJ2-7	-	-	CSAPQTDYEQYF	TGCAGTGCTCCCCAGACAGACTACGAGCAGTACTTC
TRBV9	TRBJ1-4	-	-	CASSASGTSNEKLFF	TGTGCCAGCAGCGCCTCCGGGACATCTAATGAAAAACTGTTTTTT
TRBV19	TRBJ1-5	-	TRBD1	CASRDRGSFNQPQHF	TGTGCCAGTAGGGACAGGGGATCATTTAATCAGCCCCAGCATTTT
TRBV19	TRBJ1-3	few	-	CASKPTGSGNTIYF	TGTGCCAGTAAACCCACCGGGAGCGGAAACACCATATATTTT
TRBV15	TRBJ2-1	many	TRBD1	CATSRGQAYNEQFF	TGTGCCACCAGCAGGGGACAGGCCTACAATGAGCAGTTCTTC
TRBV7-8	TRBJ2-1	-	TRBD2	CASSLVWRESYNEQFF	TGTGCCAGCAGCTTAGTTTGGCGGGAGTCCTACAATGAGCAGTTCTTC
TRBV7-2	TRBJ2-3	-	-	CASSLASVGSDTQYF	TGTGCCAGCAGCTTAGCGTCCGTGGGATCAGATACGCAGTATTTT